Shown below are 21 T cell receptor beta chains from a single sample sequenced in a study of T cells in Graves' hyperthyroidism and ophthalmopathy. The TCR beta CDR3 regions underwent amplification using RNA transcripts as the source. Primed by the HTBI set, a first-round RT-PCR was run on the TCR CDR3. MiXCR, applied by TCRdb to the multiplex PCR reads, yields one record per CDR3 protein. The data hold 480,000 or so distinct CDR3 sequences, with 13% to 15% observed a single time. Sequences were obtained from blood. These receptors were collected from a woman between 18 and 29 years old with Graves' hyperthyroidism.

This clonotype occurred many times. CDR3 amino acids: CASSPPSLPLHF. The CDR3 nucleotides are TGTGCCAGCAGCCCCCCGTCGTTACCCCTCCACTTT. The chain combines TRBV11-2 with TRBJ1-6; D unresolved. The CDR3 extends over 12 amino acids. Deletions cut 5 bases from V and 12 bases from J, with 11 bases between. Germline values: CDR1 SGHAT, CDR2 FQNNGV.

At least ten counts were recorded for this clonotype. V and J are TRBV11-2 and TRBJ2-3; D is perhaps TRBD2 (6 bases). V was pared by 1 base and J by 4 bases, with 12 bases between. Per germline, CDR1 SGHAT and CDR2 FQNNGV. The CDR3 is made up of 15 amino acids. CDR3 in DNA: TGTGCCAGCAGCTTAGCGGGAGTGGGGGCAGATACGCAGTATTTT. It codes for CASSLAGVGADTQYF.

The chain has TRBV6-1 and TRBJ2-7, with D possibly being TRBD2 (5 bases). This CDR3 has 14 amino acids. Germline values: CDR1 MNHNS, CDR2 SASEGT. V was cut by 0 bases and J by 2 bases, with 8 bases left in between. CDR3 sequence reads: CASSEAGEAYEQYV. The CDR3 coding sequence is TGTGCCAGCAGTGAAGCCGGGGAAGCCTACGAGCAGTACGTC.

In its sample, this clonotype was seen a few times. The V gene is TRBV24-1, the J gene TRBJ1-2, with a possible D match to TRBD1 (5 bases). The V gene's germline CDR1 is KGHDR and CDR2 SFDVKD. V dropped 10 bases and J dropped 4 bases, with 15 bases sitting between them. This CDR3 contains 13 residues. CDR3 bases: TGTGCCACACGGGGGGTCGACAGCTATGGCTACACCTTC. It yields the protein CATRGVDSYGYTF.

This chain connects TRBV12-3 or TRBV12-4 to TRBJ1-3, with D perhaps TRBD1 (5 bases). The CDR3 extends over 13 amino acids. The V end was cut by 4 bases, the J end by 6 bases, with 10 bases between. The chain's CDR3 is CASSSGQTNTIYF. The CDR3 nucleotides read TGTGCCAGCAGTTCAGGGCAGACAAACACCATATATTTT.

This clonotype was recorded at least ten times. The genes are TRBV27 and TRBJ2-1; tentative D call: TRBD1 (6 bases). This CDR3 contains 15 residues. CDR1 is MNHEY and CDR2 is SMNVEV in the germline V gene (reference sequence). V gave up 2 bases and J gave up 5 bases, with 13 bases separating them. CDR3 sequence: CASSLKGESNNEQFF. CDR3 sequence (DNA): TGTGCCAGCAGTTTAAAGGGGGAGAGCAACAATGAGCAGTTCTTC.

The chain uses TRBV5-6 and TRBJ2-6; tentative D call: TRBD1 (5 bases). V was clipped by 2 bases and J by 1 base, with 10 bases between them. This CDR3 contains 16 residues. CDR1 is SGHDT and CDR2 is YYEEEE in the germline V gene. The DNA for the CDR3 is TGTGCCAGCAGCTTCCCGACAGTATCTGGGGCCAACGTCCTGACTTTC. Encoded protein: CASSFPTVSGANVLTF.

This clonotype was detected many times. The genes are TRBV30 and TRBJ1-1, with D hard to call. Germline loops: CDR1 GTSNPN, CDR2 SVGIG (reference sequence). The CDR3 runs to 13 residues. Deletions cut 2 bases from V and 6 bases from J, with 13 bases between. The CDR3 sequence is CAWSYSQSSEAFF. Here the CDR3 DNA reads TGTGCCTGGAGTTACTCACAGTCTTCTGAAGCTTTCTTT.

In this sample, this clonotype turned up many times. The chain links TRBV27 to TRBJ1-2, with 8 bases lining up with TRBD1. Germline loops: CDR1 MNHEY, CDR2 SMNVEV (reference sequence). The CDR3 spans 15 residues. J gave up 3 bases and V 0 bases, and 3 bases lay outside the gene matches. CDR3: CASSLSRTGYYGYTF. The DNA for the CDR3 is TGTGCCAGCAGTTTATCGCGGACAGGGTACTATGGCTACACCTTC.

This clonotype appeared many times. The rearrangement links TRBV11-1 to TRBJ1-6, with 8 positions matching TRBD1. CDR1 and CDR2 (germline): SGHAT, FQDESV (reference sequence). V lost 4 bases, J lost 10 bases, and 9 bases stayed unmatched. The CDR3 runs 15 residues. The CDR3 DNA reads as TGTGCCAGCAGCTACGACGGACAGGGTCCCTCACCCCTCCACTTT. Protein: CASSYDGQGPSPLHF.

This clonotype occurred many times. CDR3: CASGDTEAFF. The CDR3, as DNA: TGTGCCAGCGGGGATACTGAAGCTTTCTTT. This chain links TRBV12-3 or TRBV12-4 with TRBJ1-1; no clear D gene. Trimming left V 8 bases short and J 5 bases short, with 6 bases between. The CDR3 loop spans 10 amino acids.

This clonotype was found many times. The gene calls are TRBV19 and TRBJ1-1; a weak D match, TRBD1 (5 bases). The CDR3 length is 15 residues. Trimming took off 2 bases at V and 6 bases at J, with 16 bases between the two ends. Germline V CDR1 and CDR2: LNHDA, SQIVND (reference sequence). The CDR3 protein is CASSIPPRVPAEAFF. CDR3 bases: TGTGCCAGTAGTATACCGCCCAGGGTCCCTGCTGAAGCTTTCTTT.

The chain recombines TRBV5-1 with TRBJ1-1; D is possibly TRBD1 (6 bases). Between the trimmed V and J ends, which lost 7 bases and 1 base, there was a span of 14 bases. This CDR3 has 14 amino acids. The germline gives CDR1 SGHRS, CDR2 YFSETQ. The CDR3 protein is CASGTETGNTEAFF. The CDR3 DNA reads as TGCGCCAGCGGGACCGAGACAGGGAACACTGAAGCTTTCTTT.

The rearrangement uses TRBV30 and TRBJ1-4; TRBD1 matches at 9 bases. CDR1 and CDR2 from the germline V gene are GTSNPN and SVGIG (reference sequence). The V segment lost 2 bases and the J segment 10 bases; nucleotides outside the gene matches: 11. There are 15 residues in the CDR3. For the CDR3, the DNA is TGTGCCTGGAGTCCCGCCGGGACAGGGTTTGGAAAACTGTTTTTT. It yields the protein CAWSPAGTGFGKLFF.

This clonotype was seen at least ten times. This rearrangement joins TRBV6-1 to TRBJ1-1; D unresolved. Germline CDR1 MNHNS, CDR2 SASEGT. The CDR3 is made up of 15 amino acids. The V end lost 6 bases, the J end lost 1 base, and 15 bases lay between the germline ends. Written as DNA, the CDR3 is TGTGCCAGCAGGGTGATTCGGGCCCAGAACACTGAAGCTTTCTTT. It codes for CASRVIRAQNTEAFF.

The table lists this clonotype with many counts. The genes are TRBV29-1 and TRBJ2-3; 8 nucleotides match TRBD1. With V trimmed by 4 bases and J by 2 bases, 11 bases remained unmatched. CDR1 is SQVTM and CDR2 is ANQGSEA in the germline V gene. The CDR3 sequence is 16 residues long. CDR3 protein: CSVVPWDRRTTDTQYF. CDR3 nucleotides: TGCAGCGTTGTGCCATGGGACAGGAGAACCACAGATACGCAGTATTTT.

This clonotype was seen at least ten times. This rearrangement joins TRBV5-1 to TRBJ2-1, with no clear D. Germline V gene lookup returns CDR1 SGHRS and CDR2 YFSETQ. The CDR3 contains 14 residues. Trimming stripped 2 bases from V and 7 bases from J, with 13 bases between. The CDR3 region has the DNA TGCGCCAGCAGCTTTGAGCCTTTGGCAAATGAGCAGTTCTTC. Residues: CASSFEPLANEQFF.

This clonotype was counted ten times or more. V is TRBV2 and J is TRBJ1-3; TRBD1 agrees at 9 bases. The J segment lost 8 bases and the V segment lost 8 bases, leaving 10 bases of the junction unmatched. The CDR3 loop spans 14 amino acids. Germline V gives CDR1 SNHLY, CDR2 FYNNEI. The DNA of the CDR3 is TGTGCCAGCGGCCGGGACAGGGCGGATGACACCATATATTTT. The encoded protein is CASGRDRADDTIYF.

This clonotype showed up many times. This CDR3 is CASSREEVDTQYF. CDR3 DNA sequence: TGTGCCAGCAGTCGGGAGGAGGTAGATACGCAGTATTTT. The genes are TRBV11-3 and TRBJ2-3; TRBD2 matches at 7 bases. Germline V gene lookup returns CDR1 SGHNT and CDR2 YENEEA. V trimming: 6 bases; J trimming: 5 bases; junction bases outside the gene matches: 5. The CDR3 sequence is 13 residues long.

This clonotype was seen ten or more times. The genes are TRBV20-1 and TRBJ2-5, with D perhaps given as TRBD1 or TRBD2 (5 bases each). The length of the CDR3 is 14 residues. The V end lost 4 bases, the J end lost 3 bases, and 15 bases lay between the germline ends. Germline CDR1 DFQATT, CDR2 SNEGSKA (reference sequence). CDR3 coding DNA: TGCAGTGCTAAGCTAGGGGACCCGAAAGAGACCCAGTACTTC. Translating gives CSAKLGDPKETQYF.

This clonotype turned up a few times. The chain links TRBV20-1 to TRBJ2-7; D tentatively reads TRBD1 or TRBD2 (5 bases each). The CDR3 loop spans 14 amino acids. Deletions cut 0 bases from V and 2 bases from J, with 11 bases between. The germline V gene has CDR1 DFQATT and CDR2 SNEGSKA (reference sequence). The CDR3 is CSARDGGVAYEQYF. In nucleotides, the CDR3 is TGCAGTGCTAGAGATGGGGGTGTCGCCTACGAGCAGTACTTC.